The 5 T cell receptor beta chains in this list originate from one sample, sequenced in a study of shared clonotypes between healthy human individuals. Clones were sequenced by immunoSEQ multiplex PCR, and TCRdb holds only the in-frame ones, with some missing. This table has more than 2 million clones, 95% appearing once. The sample was naive CD4+ T cells sorted from blood. Subset of the sample: CD45RA+ positively selected. The receptors here all came from a man aged 18 to 35 in good health.

The J gene is TRBJ1-5, the V gene TRBV10-3; 8 bases match TRBD1. The V gene end was trimmed by 6 bases and the J gene end by 5 bases; junction bases not matched to a gene: 6. Germline values: CDR1 ENHRY, CDR2 SYGVKD. The CDR3 is made up of 14 amino acids. The CDR3 loop reads CAISPGQGDQPQHF. CDR3 in DNA: TGTGCCATCAGCCCTGGACAGGGAGATCAGCCCCAGCATTTT.

The genes are TRBV9 and TRBJ1-2, with 9 positions matching TRBD1. Germline trimming cut 5 bases from V and 8 bases from J; bases unmatched to any gene: 7. Germline CDR1 SGDLS, CDR2 YYNGEE. This CDR3 spans 13 amino acids. Here the CDR3 reads CASREQGAGGYTF. Written as DNA, the CDR3 is TGTGCCAGCAGGGAACAGGGGGCAGGAGGCTACACCTTC.

The CDR3 spells CAWSPAGARNEKLFF. In nucleotides, the CDR3 is TGTGCCTGGAGTCCCGCGGGGGCGCGGAATGAAAAACTGTTTTTT. This chain uses TRBV30 with TRBJ1-4; tentative D call: TRBD1 (6 bases). V was pared by 2 bases and J by 5 bases, with 15 bases between. The CDR3 runs to 15 residues. In germline, CDR1 is GTSNPN, CDR2 SVGIG (reference sequence).

V and J are TRBV4-1 and TRBJ1-1; possibly TRBD1 for D (6 bases). The CDR3 is made up of 17 amino acids. Germline-derived CDR1 and CDR2 are MGHRA and YSYEKL. V was shortened by 0 bases and J by 1 base, with 15 bases between the two germline ends. The CDR3 DNA sequence: TGCGCCAGCAGCCAAGACCCGGCAGGGACATGGAACACTGAAGCTTTCTTT. This encodes CASSQDPAGTWNTEAFF.

The chain couples TRBV28 to TRBJ1-5, with D perhaps matching TRBD1 (6 bases). The CDR3 is 13 residues long. The germline V gene has CDR1 MDHEN and CDR2 SYDVKM. Trimming stripped 8 bases from V and 3 bases from J, with 11 bases between. The CDR3 here is CASSDSFNQPQHF. For the CDR3, the DNA is TGTGCCAGCTCGGACAGTTTCAATCAGCCCCAGCATTTT.